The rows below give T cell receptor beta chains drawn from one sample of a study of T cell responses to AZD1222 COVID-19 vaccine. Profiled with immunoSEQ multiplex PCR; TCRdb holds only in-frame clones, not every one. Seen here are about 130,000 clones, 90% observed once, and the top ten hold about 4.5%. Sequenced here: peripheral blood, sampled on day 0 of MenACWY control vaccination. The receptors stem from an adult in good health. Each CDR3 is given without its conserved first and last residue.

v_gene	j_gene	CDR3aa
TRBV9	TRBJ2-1	ASSTGDRREFYNEQF
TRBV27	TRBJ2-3	ASSLVGGQDTQY
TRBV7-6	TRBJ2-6	ASSSTVQSGANVLT
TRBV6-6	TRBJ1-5	ASRTRQGKEQPQH
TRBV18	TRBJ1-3	ASSRQGATSGNTIY
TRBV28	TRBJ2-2	ASSLITGELF
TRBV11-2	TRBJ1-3	ASSLPDGNTIY
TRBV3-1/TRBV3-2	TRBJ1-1	ASSQATGYAEAF
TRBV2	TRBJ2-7	ASRPMEDEQY
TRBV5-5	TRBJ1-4	ASSVGGGVTNEKLF
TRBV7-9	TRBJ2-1	ASSKGTGIQEQF
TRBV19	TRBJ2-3	ASSRLADTDTQY
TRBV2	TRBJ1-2	ASRDRERGRYGYT
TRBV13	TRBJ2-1	ASSLRTSDNEQF
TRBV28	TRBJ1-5	ASSIRTGIPYQPQH
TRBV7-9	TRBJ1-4	ASSPRPEEKLF
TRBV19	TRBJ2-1	ASKGAQGSQGQF
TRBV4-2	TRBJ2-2	ASSHSGTGAPGELF
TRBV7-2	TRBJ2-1	ASSLGTSGVQF
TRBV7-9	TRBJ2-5	ASSLPRSSGGGETQY
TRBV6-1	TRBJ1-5	ASSERRPGGDSNQPQH
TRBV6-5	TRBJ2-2	ASSHTGKNTGELF
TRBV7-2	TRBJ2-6	ASSLGGTGSGANVLT
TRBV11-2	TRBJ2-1	ASSLTAGGLSEQF
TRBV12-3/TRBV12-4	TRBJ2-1	ASRGSFNEQF
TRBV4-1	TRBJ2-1	ASSQAGAPNYNEQF
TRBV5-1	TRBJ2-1	ASSSGLNEQF
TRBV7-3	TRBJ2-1	ASSLMESNEQF
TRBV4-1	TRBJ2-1	ASSQDRDEQF
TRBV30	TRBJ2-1	AWSAASGSGRNEQF
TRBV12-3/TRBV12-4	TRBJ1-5	ASSLSEPQH
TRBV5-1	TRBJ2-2	ASSTGPGSGELF
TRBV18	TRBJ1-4	ASSRTGGNEKLF
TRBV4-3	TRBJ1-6	ASSQESDRKNSPLH
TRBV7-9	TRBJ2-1	ASSLGSASGGLYNEQF
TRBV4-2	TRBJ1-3	ASSQGQYNSGNTIY
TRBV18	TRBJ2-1	ASSPRDGGASYNEQF
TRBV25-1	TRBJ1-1	ASSELDTEAF
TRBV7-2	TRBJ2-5	ASSLGLAGTKTQY
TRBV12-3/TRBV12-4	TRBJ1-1	ASSTEGNTEAF